Given below is one T cell receptor (beta chain) in context. Its cognate antigen is unknown. The CDR3 consists of 12 residues. Germline V CDR1 and CDR2: ENHRY, SYGVKD. V lost 2 bases and J 4 bases, leaving 4 bases between the germline ends. These data come from a study of T cell responses to AZD1222 COVID-19 vaccine. General study findings and limits: The study found vaccine-associated CD4 TCRs spanning spike, dominant at 160-218 and 743-854. The peak T cell response came first, and repertoires were sampled only after it.

Here immunoSEQ multiplex PCR was the method, and the copy in TCRdb shows in-frame clones only, minus some. The sample records around 81,000 clones, 65% to 85% being singletons. This clonotype was obtained from an adult in good health. The chain combines TRBV10-3 with TRBJ2-3; D is uncertain. The source material was peripheral blood, sampled on day 0 of AZD1222 vaccination. CDR3 sequence reads: CAISEVPDTQYF. CDR3 DNA: TGTGCCATCAGTGAGGTACCAGATACGCAGTATTTT.